This T cell receptor (beta chain) was obtained from a study of cytomegalovirus exposure and HLA in healthy donors. In the study overall: When about 400 donors were genotyped, approximately 80% of them were found to fall in the Caucasian-associated ancestry cluster.

A remark on this clone: Its antigen remains unknown.

V lost 5 bases, J lost 3 bases, and 11 bases lay in between. The CDR3 runs to 14 residues. Germline V gene lookup returns CDR1 SEHNR and CDR2 FQNEAQ (reference sequence). PCR amplification relied on 60 Vbeta primers (plus 13 Jbeta primers). The table came from immunoSEQ multiplex PCR; TCRdb's copy has only in-frame clones and leaves some out. The sample lists roughly 180,000 clones, less than 90% occurring once. Whole-study findings and limits: In a later analysis, TCR beta V- and J-gene trimming showed a link to a missense DCLRE1C variant. Reportedly, TCR beta sequences accurately predicted HLA-A and HLA-B alleles in most subjects.

The V call is TRBV7-9, the J call TRBJ1-3; possibly TRBD1 for D (6 bases). This clonotype was obtained from a man between 25 and 39 years old in good health and CMV-seronegative. Sequencing was performed on PBMCs. The DNA for the CDR3 is TGTGCCAGCAGCCTACAGGGCGGTGGAAACACCATATATTTT. Its translation: CASSLQGGGNTIYF.